The clone carrying this T cell receptor (beta chain) appeared a few times. Its specificity is not known. This entry belongs to a study of post-analysis software for immune sequencing data. The study, taken as a whole, reports: In patients, TRBV5-6, TRBV5-1 and TRBV20-1 belonged to five TRBV segments found more frequently than in controls.

Prepared TCR beta cDNA libraries contained unique molecular identifiers. TCRdb itself ran the PCR reads through MiXCR, one entry per CDR3 protein. The sample records 650,000 to 900,000 distinct CDR3 sequences, approximately 44% being singletons. Trimming cost V 4 bases and J 2 bases, with 16 bases left between them. In germline, CDR1 is SGHRS, CDR2 YFSETQ. The CDR3 totals 15 residues. The rearrangement links TRBV5-1 to TRBJ2-7; weak D call: TRBD2 (6 bases). The sample taken for sequencing was blood. This clonotype originated in a girl between 10 and 17 years old with multiple sclerosis. The CDR3 DNA follows: TGCGCCAGCAGCATTACTAGCTCACCTACCTACGAGCAGTACTTC. The encoded protein is CASSITSSPTYEQYF.